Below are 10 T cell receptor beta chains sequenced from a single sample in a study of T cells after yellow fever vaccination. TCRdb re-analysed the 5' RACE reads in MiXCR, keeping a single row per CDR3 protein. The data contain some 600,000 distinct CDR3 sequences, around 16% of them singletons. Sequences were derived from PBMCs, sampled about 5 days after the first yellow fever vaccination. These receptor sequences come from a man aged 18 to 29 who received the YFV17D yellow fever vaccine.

This CDR3 is CASSEGGYEQYF. For the CDR3, the DNA is TGTGCCAGCAGTGAGGGGGGCTACGAGCAGTACTTC. The J gene is TRBJ2-7, the V gene TRBV12-3 or TRBV12-4; possibly TRBD1 or TRBD2 for D (6 bases each). V was pared by 5 bases and J by 3 bases, with 8 bases between. CDR3 length: 12 amino acids.

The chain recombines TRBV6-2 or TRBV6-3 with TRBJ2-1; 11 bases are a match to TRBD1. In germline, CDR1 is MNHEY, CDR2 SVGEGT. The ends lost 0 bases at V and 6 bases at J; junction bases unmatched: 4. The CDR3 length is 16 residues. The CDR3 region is CASSYSTGTGGNEQFF. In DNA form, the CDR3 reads TGTGCCAGCAGTTACTCGACGGGGACAGGGGGCAATGAGCAGTTCTTC.

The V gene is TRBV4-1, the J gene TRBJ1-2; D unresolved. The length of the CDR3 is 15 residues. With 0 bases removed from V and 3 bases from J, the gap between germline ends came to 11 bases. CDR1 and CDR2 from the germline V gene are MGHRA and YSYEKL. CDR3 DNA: TGCGCCAGCAGCCAAGAGGACGACTTTCACTATGGCTACACCTTC. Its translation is CASSQEDDFHYGYTF.

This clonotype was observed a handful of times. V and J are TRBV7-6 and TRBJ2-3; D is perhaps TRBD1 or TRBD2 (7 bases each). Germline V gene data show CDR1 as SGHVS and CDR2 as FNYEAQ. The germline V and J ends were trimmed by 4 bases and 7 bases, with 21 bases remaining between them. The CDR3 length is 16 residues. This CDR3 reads CASSSGGQRTPNTQYF. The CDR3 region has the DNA TGTGCCAGCAGCTCGGGGGGACAGCGAACTCCAAATACGCAGTATTTT.

The CDR3 region is CASSRPGSMNTEAFF. As DNA, the CDR3 is TGTGCCAGCAGTCGCCCCGGGTCCATGAACACTGAAGCTTTCTTT. The chain links TRBV12-3 or TRBV12-4 to TRBJ1-1; no definite D call. This CDR3 region has 15 residues. Between the trimmed V and J ends, which lost 5 bases and 0 bases, there was a span of 13 bases.

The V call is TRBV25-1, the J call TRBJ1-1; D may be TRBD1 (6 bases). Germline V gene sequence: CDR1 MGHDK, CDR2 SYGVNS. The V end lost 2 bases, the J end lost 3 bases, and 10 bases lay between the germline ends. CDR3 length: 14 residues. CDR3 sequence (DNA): TGTGCCAGCAGTGAAGAAGGGGGTTACACTGAAGCTTTCTTT. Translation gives CASSEEGGYTEAFF.

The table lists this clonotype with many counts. CDR3 region: CASAENYGYTF. The CDR3 DNA reads as TGTGCCAGCGCGGAGAACTATGGCTACACCTTC. V gene TRBV12-3 or TRBV12-4 combines with J gene TRBJ1-2; D gene uncertain. CDR3 length: 11 residues. The V end lost 8 bases, the J end lost 2 bases, and 6 bases lay between the germline ends.

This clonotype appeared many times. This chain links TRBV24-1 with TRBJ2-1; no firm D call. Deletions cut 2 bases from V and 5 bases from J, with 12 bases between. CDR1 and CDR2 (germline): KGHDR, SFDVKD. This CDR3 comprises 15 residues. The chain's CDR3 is CATSDYGSANNEQFF. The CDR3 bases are TGTGCCACCAGTGATTATGGCTCAGCTAACAATGAGCAGTTCTTC.

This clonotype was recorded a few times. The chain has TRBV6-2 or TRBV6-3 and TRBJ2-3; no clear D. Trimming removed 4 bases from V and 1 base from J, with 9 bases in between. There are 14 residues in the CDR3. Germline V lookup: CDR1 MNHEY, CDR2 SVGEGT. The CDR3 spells CASSSRKRTDTQYF. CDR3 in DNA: TGTGCCAGCAGTTCGAGGAAGCGCACAGATACGCAGTATTTT.

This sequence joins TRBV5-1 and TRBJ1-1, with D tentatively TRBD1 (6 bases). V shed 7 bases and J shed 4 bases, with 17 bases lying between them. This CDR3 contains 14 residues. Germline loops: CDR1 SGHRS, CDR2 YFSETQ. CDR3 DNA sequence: TGCGCCAGCGCAACAGGGTCGGAGGGCACTGAAGCTTTCTTT. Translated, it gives CASATGSEGTEAFF.